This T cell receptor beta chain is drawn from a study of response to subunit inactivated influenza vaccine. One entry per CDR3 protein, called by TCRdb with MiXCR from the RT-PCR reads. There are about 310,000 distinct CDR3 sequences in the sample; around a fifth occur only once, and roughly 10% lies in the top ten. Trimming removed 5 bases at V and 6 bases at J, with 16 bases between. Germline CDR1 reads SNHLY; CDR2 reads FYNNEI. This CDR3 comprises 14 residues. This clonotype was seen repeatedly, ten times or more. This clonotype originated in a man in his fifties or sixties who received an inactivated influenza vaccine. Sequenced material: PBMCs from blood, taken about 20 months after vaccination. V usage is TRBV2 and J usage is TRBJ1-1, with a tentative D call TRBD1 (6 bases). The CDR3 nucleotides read TGTGCCAGCAGTCCCCGAGGGGGATTGTCTGAAGCTTTCTTT. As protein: CASSPRGGLSEAFF.